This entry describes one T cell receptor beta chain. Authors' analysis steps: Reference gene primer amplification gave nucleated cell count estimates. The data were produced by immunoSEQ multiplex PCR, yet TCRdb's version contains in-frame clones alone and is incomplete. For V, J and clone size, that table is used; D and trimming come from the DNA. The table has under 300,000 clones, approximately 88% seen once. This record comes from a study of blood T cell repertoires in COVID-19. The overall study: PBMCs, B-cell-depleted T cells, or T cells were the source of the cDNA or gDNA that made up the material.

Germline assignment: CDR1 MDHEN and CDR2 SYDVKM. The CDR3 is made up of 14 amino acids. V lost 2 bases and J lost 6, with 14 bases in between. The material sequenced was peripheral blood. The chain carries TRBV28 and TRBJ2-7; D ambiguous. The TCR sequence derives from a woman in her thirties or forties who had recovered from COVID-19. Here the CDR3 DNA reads TGTGCCAGCAGTTTACCTGTGGCTGGGCGCGAGCAGTACTTC. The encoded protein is CASSLPVAGREQYF.